Listed below are T cell receptor beta chains from one sample, sequenced in a study of shared T cell receptors in the human thymus. Measured with immunoSEQ multiplex PCR; TCRdb has only the in-frame clones, and not every one. The sample records 630,000 or so clones, 87% being singletons. This same sample was also taken into another study, of human thymus T cells.

What was sequenced was thymocytes. The receptors originated from a boy less than two years old with a congenital heart defect. CDR3s include the opening cysteine and the closing phenylalanine or tryptophan. A D gene is named only where the DNA matches it firmly. For some rows the clone size is stated as once, few or many, or as a class when expanded; others skip it.

J: TRBJ2-1; D: TRBD2; size: NA; V: TRBV15; DNA: TGTGCCACCAGCAGTAAAACTAGCGGACCATACAATGAGCAGTTCTTC; CDR3: CATSSKTSGPYNEQFF
J: TRBJ2-1; D: NA; size: NA; V: TRBV5-1; DNA: TGCGCCAGCAGCAGGCAGGGTCGCTCCTACAATGAGCAGTTCTTC; CDR3: CASSRQGRSYNEQFF
J: TRBJ2-5; D: NA; size: NA; V: TRBV5-8; DNA: TGTGCCAGCAGCTTGGCGGAGACCCAGTACTTC; CDR3: CASSLAETQYF
J: TRBJ2-3; D: NA; size: NA; V: TRBV5-1; DNA: TGCGCCAGCAGGGAAACTAGCCCAGATAGCACAGATACGCAGTATTTT; CDR3: CASRETSPDSTDTQYF
J: TRBJ2-5; D: TRBD2; size: NA; V: TRBV7-2; DNA: TGTGCCAGCAGCTTAACGACTAGCGGGTACCAAGAGACCCAGTACTTC; CDR3: CASSLTTSGYQETQYF
J: TRBJ2-3; D: NA; size: NA; V: TRBV10-1; DNA: TGCGCCAGCAGTGAGTCGAAGCGGGTCACAGATACGCAGTATTTT; CDR3: CASSESKRVTDTQYF
J: TRBJ1-3; D: NA; size: NA; V: TRBV5-4; DNA: TGTGCCAGCAGCTTGAGGGAGGGGCTTGGAAACACCATATATTTT; CDR3: CASSLREGLGNTIYF
J: TRBJ2-5; D: TRBD1; size: NA; V: TRBV9; DNA: TGTGCCAGCAGCGCGTCGAGAGGGGGCGGAGAGACCCAGTACTTC; CDR3: CASSASRGGGETQYF
J: TRBJ2-3; D: NA; size: NA; V: TRBV4-1; DNA: TGCGCCAGCAGCCAAGTAGCTAGAAAGATCACAGATACGCAGTATTTT; CDR3: CASSQVARKITDTQYF
J: TRBJ2-7; D: TRBD1; size: NA; V: TRBV12-5; DNA: TGTGCTAGTGGTTTGGTACGGGCAGGGGGCACGGTGGCCTACGAGCAGTACTTC; CDR3: CASGLVRAGGTVAYEQYF
J: TRBJ1-6; D: NA; size: once; V: TRBV4-3; DNA: TGCGCCAGCAGCCACAACCACGGCCACGGAGGGTTTGGTTCACCCCTCCACTTT; CDR3: CASSHNHGHGGFGSPLHF
J: TRBJ2-7; D: NA; size: NA; V: TRBV10-3; DNA: TGTGCCATCAGTGCAGTCTTTTCTGGCTACGAGCAGTACTTC; CDR3: CAISAVFSGYEQYF
J: TRBJ2-3; D: TRBD2; size: NA; V: TRBV2; DNA: TGTGCCAGCAGTGCCGAGACTAGCGGGAGGGTGAGCACAGATACGCAGTATTTT; CDR3: CASSAETSGRVSTDTQYF
J: TRBJ2-2; D: TRBD2; size: NA; V: TRBV28; DNA: TGTGCCAGCAGTCGACTAGCGGGAGGGCCGATTACCGGGGAGCTGTTTTTT; CDR3: CASSRLAGGPITGELFF
J: TRBJ2-3; D: TRBD2; size: NA; V: TRBV7-9; DNA: TGTGCCAGCAGCCCACTAGCGGAGCAAGGGGATACGCAGTATTTT; CDR3: CASSPLAEQGDTQYF
J: TRBJ1-4; D: NA; size: NA; V: TRBV19; DNA: TGTGCCAGTAGTAGGGGCCCAGGGGACGAAAAACTGTTTTTT; CDR3: CASSRGPGDEKLFF
J: TRBJ2-1; D: TRBD2; size: NA; V: TRBV29-1; DNA: TGCAGCGTTCGACTAGCGGGAGCAAATGAGCAGTTCTTC; CDR3: CSVRLAGANEQFF
J: TRBJ2-7; D: NA; size: NA; V: TRBV15; DNA: TGTGCCACCGCTCAGGGAACCTACGAGCAGTACTTC; CDR3: CATAQGTYEQYF
J: TRBJ1-2; D: TRBD1; size: NA; V: TRBV9; DNA: TGTGCCAGCAGCGGAGACAGACACCGGGACAGAGATGGCTACACCTTC; CDR3: CASSGDRHRDRDGYTF
J: TRBJ2-1; D: TRBD2; size: NA; V: TRBV5-1; DNA: TGCGCCAGCAGCTGGGAGCGGGGAGAGTACAATGAGCAGTTCTTC; CDR3: CASSWERGEYNEQFF
J: TRBJ1-1; D: NA; size: NA; V: TRBV28; DNA: TGTGCCAGCCGGCGGGCCCCGGGGGAGCGATTGAACACTGAAGCTTTCTTT; CDR3: CASRRAPGERLNTEAFF
J: TRBJ1-5; D: TRBD1; size: NA; V: TRBV18; DNA: TGTGCCAGCTCACCAAGACAGGGGGTCAATCAGCCCCAGCATTTT; CDR3: CASSPRQGVNQPQHF
J: TRBJ2-7; D: TRBD1; size: NA; V: TRBV7-9; DNA: TGTGCCAGCAGACCGACAGGGGGCGAGCAGTACTTC; CDR3: CASRPTGGEQYF
J: TRBJ1-5; D: NA; size: NA; V: TRBV27; DNA: TGTGCCAGCAGTTTTCGGGGTCATCAGCCCCAGCATTTT; CDR3: CASSFRGHQPQHF
J: TRBJ2-3; D: TRBD1; size: NA; V: TRBV25-1; DNA: TGTGCCAGCAGTGAAGAAGTCGGGACAGGGGGTAACCCAGATACGCAGTATTTT; CDR3: CASSEEVGTGGNPDTQYF
J: TRBJ2-1; D: TRBD2; size: NA; V: TRBV11-1; DNA: TGTGCCAGCAGCTTAGTTACTAGCGGCTCGGGGAATGAGCAGTTCTTC; CDR3: CASSLVTSGSGNEQFF
J: TRBJ2-5; D: NA; size: once; V: TRBV9; DNA: TGTGCCAGCAGCGTAGCTCCAGGGCAAAGAGAGACCCAGTACTTC; CDR3: CASSVAPGQRETQYF
J: TRBJ2-7; D: NA; size: NA; V: TRBV28; DNA: TGTGCCAGCGGAAGGAAAGGGGCCTACTACGAGCAGTACTTC; CDR3: CASGRKGAYYEQYF
J: TRBJ2-2; D: NA; size: NA; V: TRBV28; DNA: TGTGCCAGCAGTTTTCGGACAGAGAACACCGGGGAGCTGTTTTTT; CDR3: CASSFRTENTGELFF
J: TRBJ2-3; D: TRBD2; size: NA; V: TRBV6-5; DNA: TGTGCCAGCAGTTACACTAGCGACTATGGCGATACGCAGTATTTT; CDR3: CASSYTSDYGDTQYF
J: TRBJ2-1; D: NA; size: NA; V: TRBV28; DNA: TGTGCCAGCAGCCCCTCTCCCTACTCGCACAATGAGCAGTTCTTC; CDR3: CASSPSPYSHNEQFF
J: TRBJ1-2; D: TRBD1; size: once; V: TRBV30; DNA: TGTGCCTGGTCCGGGACAGGGACTATTGGCTACACCTTC; CDR3: CAWSGTGTIGYTF
J: TRBJ2-7; D: TRBD2; size: once; V: TRBV4-1; DNA: TGCGCCAGCAGCCACCCCTTAACTCTAGCGGGAGATAAGGAGCAGTACTTC; CDR3: CASSHPLTLAGDKEQYF
J: TRBJ1-2; D: NA; size: NA; V: TRBV25-1; DNA: TGTGCCAGCAGCCAAGCTGATAACTATGGCTACACCTTC; CDR3: CASSQADNYGYTF
J: TRBJ2-3; D: NA; size: NA; V: TRBV7-8; DNA: TGTGCCAGCAGCTCAATAGGCGAAGGGGCAAGCACAGATACGCAGTATTTT; CDR3: CASSSIGEGASTDTQYF
J: TRBJ2-1; D: NA; size: NA; V: TRBV28; DNA: TGTGCCAGCAGTGATCAGGGGATTCGGTACAATGAGCAGTTCTTC; CDR3: CASSDQGIRYNEQFF
J: TRBJ2-1; D: TRBD2; size: NA; V: TRBV5-5; DNA: TGTGCCAGCAGCGGGGGACTAGCGGGGACCAGCTCCTACAATGAGCAGTTCTTC; CDR3: CASSGGLAGTSSYNEQFF
J: TRBJ2-7; D: TRBD2; size: NA; V: TRBV18; DNA: TGTGCCAGCTCAGCCGAATCGGGGGGCTCCTACGAGCAGTACTTC; CDR3: CASSAESGGSYEQYF